This T cell receptor (beta chain) was sequenced for a study of blood T cell repertoires in COVID-19. Study summary: Sites across the United States, Italy and Spain contributed samples from acute and convalescent COVID-19. PBMCs, B-cell-depleted T cells, or T cells provided the cDNA or gDNA that made up the material.

The CDR3 is 15 amino acids. Germline-derived CDR1 and CDR2 are KGHSH and LQKENI. V lost 4 bases and J lost 0, with 12 bases in between. Original data processing: Amplification of reference gene primers was used by the study to estimate nucleated cell counts. Sequencing used immunoSEQ multiplex PCR; TCRdb keeps in-frame clones, though not all of them. The D gene and trimming were derived from the DNA, and the V and J assignments and clone size from that table. The sample contains approximately 29,000 clones, about nine tenths of which appear only once. This clonotype originated in a human donor with active COVID-19. The donor label of this sample is uncertain. The rearrangement joins TRBV18 to TRBJ1-1; the D gene is possibly TRBD1 (6 bases). Sample: peripheral blood. This CDR3 reads CASSRMDSMNTEAFF. The CDR3 bases are TGTGCCAGCTCACGTATGGACAGCATGAACACTGAAGCTTTCTTT.